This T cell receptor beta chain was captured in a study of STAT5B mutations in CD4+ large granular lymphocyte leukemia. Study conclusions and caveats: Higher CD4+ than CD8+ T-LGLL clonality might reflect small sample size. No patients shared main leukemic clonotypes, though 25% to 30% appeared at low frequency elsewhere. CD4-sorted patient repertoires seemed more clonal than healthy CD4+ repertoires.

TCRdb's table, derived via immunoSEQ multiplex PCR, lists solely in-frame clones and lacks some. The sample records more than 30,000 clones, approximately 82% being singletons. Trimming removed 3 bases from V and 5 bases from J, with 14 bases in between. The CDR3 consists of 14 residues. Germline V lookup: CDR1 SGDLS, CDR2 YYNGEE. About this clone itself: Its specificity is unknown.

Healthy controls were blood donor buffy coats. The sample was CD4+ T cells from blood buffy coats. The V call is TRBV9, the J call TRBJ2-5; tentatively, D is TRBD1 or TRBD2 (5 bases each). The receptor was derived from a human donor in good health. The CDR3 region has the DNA TGTGCCAGCAGCGGGGACGGGTCCCCTGAGACCCAGTACTTC. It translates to CASSGDGSPETQYF.